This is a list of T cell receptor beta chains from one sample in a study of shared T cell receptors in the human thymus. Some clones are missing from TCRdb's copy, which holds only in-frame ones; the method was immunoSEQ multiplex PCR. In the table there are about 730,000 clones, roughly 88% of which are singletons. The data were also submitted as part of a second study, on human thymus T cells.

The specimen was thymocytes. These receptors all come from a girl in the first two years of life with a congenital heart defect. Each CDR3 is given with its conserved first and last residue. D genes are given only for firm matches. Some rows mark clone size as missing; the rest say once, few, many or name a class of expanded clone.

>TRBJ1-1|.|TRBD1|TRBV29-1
CSAFTYRGRRTEAFF
TGCAGCGCCTTTACCTACAGGGGAAGGAGAACTGAAGCTTTCTTT
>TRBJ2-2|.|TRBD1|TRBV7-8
CAFFIRTGERNRSGELFF
TGTGCCTTTTTCATCCGGACAGGGGAAAGGAATCGATCCGGGGAGCTGTTTTTT
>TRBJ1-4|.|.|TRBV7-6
CASSLSGATNEKLFF
TGTGCCAGCAGCTTATCGGGGGCAACTAATGAAAAACTGTTTTTT
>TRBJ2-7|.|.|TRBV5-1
CASSVDTYEQYF
TGCGCCAGCAGCGTCGACACCTACGAGCAGTACTTC
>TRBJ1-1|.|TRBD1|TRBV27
CASSPLTGVQGTEAFF
TGTGCCAGCAGTCCACTGACAGGGGTGCAGGGGACTGAAGCTTTCTTT
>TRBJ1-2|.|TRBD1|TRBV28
CASSFGTGVNYGYTF
TGTGCCAGCAGTTTTGGGACAGGGGTTAACTATGGCTACACCTTC
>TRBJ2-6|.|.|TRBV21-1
CASSKRSYSGANVLTF
TGTGCCAGCAGCAAAAGGAGTTACTCTGGGGCCAACGTCCTGACTTTC
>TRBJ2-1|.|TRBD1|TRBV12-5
CASGGQGVYNEQFF
TGTGCTAGTGGGGGACAGGGGGTATACAATGAGCAGTTCTTC
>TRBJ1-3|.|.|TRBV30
CAWIGLNSGNTIYF
TGTGCCTGGATCGGACTGAACTCTGGAAACACCATATATTTT
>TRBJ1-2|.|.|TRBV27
CATINPSQGYGYTF
TGTGCCACAATTAACCCCTCGCAGGGCTATGGCTACACCTTC
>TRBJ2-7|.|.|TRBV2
CASKQDSGGGVQYF
TGTGCCAGCAAACAGGACAGTGGAGGTGGGGTGCAGTACTTC
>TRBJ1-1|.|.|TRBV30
CALLAGTAITEAFF
TGTGCCCTTCTTGCGGGGACGGCTATTACTGAAGCTTTCTTT
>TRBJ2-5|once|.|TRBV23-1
CASSLSLQDPLETQYF
TGCGCCAGCAGTCTATCGTTACAGGACCCTCTGGAGACCCAGTACTTC
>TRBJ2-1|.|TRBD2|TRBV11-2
CASSLGGASDNEQFF
TGTGCCAGCAGCCTCGGGGGGGCATCCGACAATGAGCAGTTCTTC
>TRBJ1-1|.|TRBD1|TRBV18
CASSADRGRTEAFF
TGTGCCAGCTCGGCCGACAGGGGGCGAACTGAAGCTTTCTTT
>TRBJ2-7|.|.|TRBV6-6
CASSYYDSPVGEQYF
TGTGCCAGCAGCTATTACGATAGCCCGGTCGGGGAGCAGTACTTC
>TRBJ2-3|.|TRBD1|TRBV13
CASSSGQGFADTQYF
TGTGCCAGCAGCTCGGGACAGGGTTTTGCAGATACGCAGTATTTT
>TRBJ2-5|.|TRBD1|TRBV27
CASSPPGQEETQYF
TGTGCCAGCAGTCCCCCGGGACAGGAAGAGACCCAGTACTTC
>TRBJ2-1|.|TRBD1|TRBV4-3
CASSQDRGNNEQFF
TGCGCCAGCAGCCAAGACAGGGGGAACAATGAGCAGTTCTTC
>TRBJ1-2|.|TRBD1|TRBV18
CASSHHDWPEDRVHYGYTF
TGTGCCAGCTCACACCATGACTGGCCGGAGGACAGGGTTCACTATGGCTACACCTTC
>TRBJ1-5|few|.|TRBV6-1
CASRGEGQPQHF
TGTGCCAGCAGGGGAGAAGGTCAGCCCCAGCATTTT
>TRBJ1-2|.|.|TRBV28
CASSNDNGYGYTF
TGTGCCAGCAGTAATGACAACGGCTATGGCTACACCTTC
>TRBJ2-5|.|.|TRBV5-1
CASSLGVGGIQETQYF
TGCGCCAGCAGCTTGGGGGTAGGAGGGATCCAAGAGACCCAGTACTTC
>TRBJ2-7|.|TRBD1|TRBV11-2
CASSFRDRGECEQYF
TGTGCCAGCAGCTTCCGAGACAGGGGGGAATGCGAGCAGTACTTC
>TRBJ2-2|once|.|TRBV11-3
CASSLMAGGTGELFF
TGTGCCAGCAGCTTAATGGCAGGGGGGACCGGGGAGCTGTTTTTT
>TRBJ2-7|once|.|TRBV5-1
CASSWRTRGDEQYF
TGCGCCAGCAGCTGGAGGACCAGAGGTGACGAGCAGTACTTC
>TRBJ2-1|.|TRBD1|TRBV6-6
CASSRTGRDNEQFF
TGTGCCAGCAGTAGGACAGGTCGGGACAATGAGCAGTTCTTC
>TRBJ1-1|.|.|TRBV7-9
CASTPAGWDMNTEAFF
TGTGCCAGCACCCCCGCGGGCTGGGATATGAACACTGAAGCTTTCTTT
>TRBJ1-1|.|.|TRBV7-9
CASSFVLAGGREAFF
TGTGCCAGCAGCTTCGTTTTGGCCGGGGGGCGTGAAGCTTTCTTT
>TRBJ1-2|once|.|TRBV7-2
CASSLRYPGDYGYTF
TGTGCCAGCAGCTTAAGGTATCCGGGGGACTATGGCTACACCTTC